A single sample is the source of the 5 T cell receptor beta chains below, sequenced in a study of blood T cell repertoires in COVID-19. TCRdb keeps only in-frame clones here, not all; method: immunoSEQ multiplex PCR. The sample comprises about 320,000 clones, roughly nine tenths of which are singletons, and roughly 3.9% rests with the top ten. Sequencing was carried out using PBMCs or T cells enriched from blood (not recorded which). The receptors stem from a woman aged 25 to 39 who had been exposed to COVID-19.

The chain employs TRBV25-1 and TRBJ2-3; 7 bases line up with TRBD2. The CDR3 covers 17 residues. The germline V gene encodes CDR1 MGHDK and CDR2 SYGVNS. V lost 1 base and J lost 2; bases outside the gene matches: 9. The CDR3 bases are TGTGCCAGCAGTGAATGGGAGGGAGAGTCCCCCACAGATACGCAGTATTTT. Encoded protein: CASSEWEGESPTDTQYF.

The chain has TRBV4-1 and TRBJ2-2, with 11 bases fitting TRBD1. The CDR3 has 17 amino acids. Germline lookup yields CDR1 MGHRA and CDR2 YSYEKL. The ends lost 1 base at V and 0 bases at J; junction bases unmatched: 1. CDR3 residues: CASSQGGQGANTGELFF. The CDR3 nucleotides read TGCGCCAGCAGCCAAGGGGGACAGGGGGCGAACACCGGGGAGCTGTTTTTT.

The chain combines TRBV5-1 with TRBJ2-7; perhaps TRBD2 as D (7 bases). Trimming stripped 3 bases from V and 2 bases from J, with 15 bases between. Germline values: CDR1 SGHRS, CDR2 YFSETQ. The CDR3 contains 15 residues. CDR3 bases: TGCGCCAGCAGCTCAAAAGGGGGGGGTCCCTACGAGCAGTACTTC. Its protein product is CASSSKGGGPYEQYF.

This clone was seen a few times. The chain employs TRBV27 and TRBJ2-7; TRBD1 is a possible D gene (6 bases). Per the germline V gene, CDR1 is MNHEY and CDR2 is SMNVEV (reference sequence). There are 11 residues in the CDR3. V gave up 7 bases and J gave up 7 bases, with 11 bases separating them. This CDR3 reads CASTERGEQYF. The CDR3 nucleotides read TGTGCCAGCACGGAAAGGGGGGAGCAGTACTTC.

The table lists this clone with a count of one. The V call is TRBV10-3, the J call TRBJ1-1, with 7 bases fitting TRBD1. CDR3 length: 12 residues. V lost 4 bases to trimming and J lost 8 bases; unmatched junction nucleotides: 4. Germline V gene sequence: CDR1 ENHRY, CDR2 SYGVKD. CDR3 residues: CAISARDSEAFF. CDR3 bases: TGTGCCATCAGTGCTAGGGACAGCGAAGCTTTCTTT.